The 8 T cell receptor beta chains given below trace back to one sample, sequenced in a study of blood T cell repertoires in COVID-19. Measured with immunoSEQ multiplex PCR; TCRdb has only the in-frame clones, and not every one. The data contain roughly 65,000 clones, just under 80% of them singletons. Sample: peripheral blood. Receptors originate from a human donor in a cohort sampled during active COVID-19.

This clone appeared a few times. The gene calls are TRBV7-2 and TRBJ1-2; unclear D gene. The CDR3 is 14 residues long. Germline CDR1 SGHTA, CDR2 FQGNSA. V lost 0 bases and J 6 bases, leaving 11 bases between the germline ends. CDR3 in amino acids: CASSLALTTDGYTF. The CDR3 region has the DNA TGTGCCAGCAGCTTAGCGCTGACAACAGATGGCTACACCTTC.

J is TRBJ2-4 and V is TRBV11-2; D unclear. The CDR3 covers 16 residues. The germline gives CDR1 SGHAT, CDR2 FQNNGV. Trimming pared 5 bases from V and 0 bases from J, leaving 14 bases between. CDR3 coding DNA: TGTGCCAGCAGCCTCACCCCCCTACTAGCCAAAAACATTCAGTACTTC. Translation gives CASSLTPLLAKNIQYF.

This rearrangement joins TRBV19 to TRBJ1-1; D remains ambiguous. The germline V gene encodes CDR1 LNHDA and CDR2 SQIVND (reference sequence). The ends were cut back, 5 bases at V and 2 bases at J, with 9 bases in the middle. The CDR3 spans 13 residues. The CDR3 nucleotides are TGTGCCAGTAGTGAGAGCCGAAACACTGAAGCTTTCTTT. Amino acid sequence: CASSESRNTEAFF.

The V and J genes are TRBV11-3 and TRBJ2-1; TRBD1 agrees at 10 bases. Trimming removed 0 bases from V and 4 bases from J; junction bases left unmatched: 0. From germline, CDR1 is SGHNT and CDR2 YENEEA. The CDR3 is 15 amino acids. CDR3 sequence reads: CASSLEDRGYNEQFF. The CDR3 nucleotides are TGTGCCAGCAGCTTAGAGGACAGGGGGTACAATGAGCAGTTCTTC. The full variable domain, with the rest looked up from reference TRBV11-3 and TRBJ2-1, is EAGVVQSPRYKIIEKKQPVAFWCNPISGHNTLYWYLQNLGQGPELLIRYENEEAVDDSQLPKDRFSAERLKGVDSTLKIQPAELGDSAVYLCASSLEDRGYNEQFFGPGTRLTVL.

The chain is built from TRBV15 and TRBJ1-4; TRBD1 matches 9 bases. The CDR3 loop spans 15 amino acids. CDR1 and CDR2 (germline): LNHNV, YYDKDF (reference sequence). The junction had 2 bases not matched to a gene; V was cut back by 3 bases and J by 3 bases. CDR3 amino acids: CATSRDRGANEKLFF. CDR3 nucleotide sequence: TGTGCCACCAGCAGGGACAGGGGAGCTAATGAAAAACTGTTTTTT. The entire variable domain, with the rest obtained from reference TRBV15 and TRBJ1-4, is as follows: DAMVIQNPRYQVTQFGKPVTLSCSQTLNHNVMYWYQQKSSQAPKLLFHYYDKDFNNEADTPDNFQSRRPNTSFCFLDIRSPGLGDTAMYLCATSRDRGANEKLFFGSGTQLSVL.

The chain joins TRBV12-3 or TRBV12-4 to TRBJ1-2, with D perhaps TRBD1 (6 bases). The V end lost 5 bases, the J end lost 5 bases, and 9 bases lay between the germline ends. This CDR3 is built from 12 residues. CDR3 nucleotide sequence: TGTGCCAGCAGTCAGGGGCGTTATGGCTACACCTTC. Amino acid sequence: CASSQGRYGYTF.

Details on this clone: A read error may produce the germline difference seen at one junction end. V and J are TRBV2 and TRBJ2-1, with 13 bases fitting TRBD2. The CDR3 length is 13 residues. Looked up from germline, CDR1 is SNHLY and CDR2 is FYNNEI. The CDR3 coding sequence is TGTGCCAGCAGTGAAAGGACTAGCGGGAGATTAGTCTTC. It translates to CASSERTSGRLVF.

This rearrangement joins TRBV7-9 to TRBJ2-5; D call uncertain. Deletions cut 5 bases from V and 5 bases from J, with 9 bases between. From germline, CDR1 is SEHNR and CDR2 FQNEAQ (reference sequence). The CDR3 has 12 amino acids. CDR3 DNA: TGTGCCAGCAGCCGGTTCGGGGAGACCCAGTACTTC. Residues: CASSRFGETQYF.